This TCR beta chain was recovered during a study of T-cell memory formation after mild COVID-19. Study context: Among the donors, TCR clusters were largely specific to each donor.

This clonotype was counted many times. Its cognate antigen is unknown. Regarding the study as a whole: Cross-reactive memory appears to have joined, as suggested by some responding clones showing up in pre-infection memory. Most CD4+ clones that shrank were in CM and EM, while CD8+ ones turned up in EMRA. A second wave expanding day 15 to 37 was CD4+-biased; contracting clones were balanced.

Each CDR3 protein is one row after TCRdb ran MiXCR on the 5' RACE reads. Of approximately 350,000 distinct CDR3 sequences in the sample, 10% to 15% are singletons; the top ten hold about 20%. The germline V gene encodes CDR1 SGHDT and CDR2 YYEEEE. The CDR3 spans 16 residues. Trimming cost V 0 bases and J 3 bases, with 15 bases left between them. This receptor was obtained from a man younger than 30 who had mild COVID-19 (a few samples of this study predate the infection). Cell type and time point are not known. The sample consisted of PBMCs or a T cell subset sorted from them (not recorded which). This chain links TRBV5-6 with TRBJ1-1, with D unclear. For the CDR3, the DNA is TGTGCCAGCAGCTTGGCCCCTGGCAGGTGGCACACTGAAGCTTTCTTT. It codes for CASSLAPGRWHTEAFF.